The 15 T cell receptor beta chains listed next were all sequenced from one sample in a study of OX40 agonist ivuxolimab in advanced cancers. Sequencing used immunoSEQ multiplex PCR; TCRdb keeps in-frame clones, though not all of them. Among 57,000 or so clones, around 89% were seen once, and the ten largest hold 18%. The input for sequencing was CD4+ or CD8+ T cells sorted from blood, taken in a trial of the OX40 agonist ivuxolimab. The receptors originated from an adult with an advanced solid tumor such as melanoma, head and neck, liver or kidney cancer.

The chain joins TRBV2 to TRBJ1-1; 11 bases map to TRBD1. The CDR3 consists of 17 residues. After removal of 1 base from V and 1 base from J, the junction contained 5 bases not matched to a gene. CDR1 and CDR2 (germline): SNHLY, FYNNEI. The CDR3 spells CASSEGGTGGENTEAFF. DNA of the CDR3: TGTGCCAGCAGTGAAGGAGGGACAGGGGGGGAGAACACTGAAGCTTTCTTT.

The chain links TRBV27 to TRBJ2-6, with D possibly TRBD2 on 5 matching bases. The CDR3 runs 19 residues. The germline CDR1 and CDR2 sequences are MNHEY and SMNVEV (reference sequence). Trimming left V 2 bases short and J 2 bases short, with 19 bases between. In DNA form, the CDR3 reads TGTGCCAGCAGTTTACGTGGGAGCCTAATTTCTGCTGGGGCCAACGTCCTGACTTTC. It yields the protein CASSLRGSLISAGANVLTF.

J is TRBJ1-1 and V is TRBV19; D remains unclear. Germline-derived CDR1 and CDR2 are LNHDA and SQIVND (reference sequence). This CDR3 comprises 11 residues. Trimming cost V 10 bases and J 1 base, with 7 bases left between them. In DNA form, the CDR3 reads TGTGCCATTTACAAGAACACTGAAGCTTTCTTT. Residues: CAIYKNTEAFF.

The rearrangement joins TRBV6-5 to TRBJ2-5; 8 nucleotides match TRBD1. Germline V lookup: CDR1 MNHEY, CDR2 SVGAGI. The CDR3 is made up of 14 amino acids. The V gene end was trimmed by 5 bases and the J gene end by 5 bases; junction bases not matched to a gene: 7. This chain's CDR3 is CASSRAGGVETQYF. CDR3 DNA: TGTGCCAGCAGTAGGGCAGGGGGCGTGGAGACCCAGTACTTC.

CDR3 loop: CASSEFGGTRLDEQYF. The CDR3 DNA is TGTGCCAGCAGTGAATTCGGGGGGACGAGATTAGACGAGCAGTACTTC. The V gene is TRBV2, the J gene TRBJ2-7, with 7 bases fitting TRBD2. Germline V lookup: CDR1 SNHLY, CDR2 FYNNEI. The V gene end was trimmed by 2 bases and the J gene end by 5 bases; junction bases not matched to a gene: 12. The CDR3 is 16 amino acids.

The chain recombines TRBV21-1 with TRBJ2-7. TRBV21-1 is noted as a pseudogene. The CDR3 covers 14 residues. In DNA form, the CDR3 reads TGTGCCAGCAGGGCCGGGACCTTCAACTACGAGCAGTACTTC. This encodes CASRAGTFNYEQYF.

The V gene is TRBV6-5, the J gene TRBJ2-5; tentatively, D is TRBD1 (5 bases). CDR1 is MNHEY, CDR2 SVGAGI, per germline. Trimming cost V 3 bases and J 5 bases, with 19 bases left between them. The CDR3 runs 16 residues. The CDR3 region has the DNA TGTGCCAGCAGTTATTCCGAGAATCAGGGTTGGGAGACCCAGTACTTC. Translated, it gives CASSYSENQGWETQYF.

The rearrangement joins TRBV19 to TRBJ2-7; 7 bases line up with TRBD2. There are 14 residues in the CDR3. Germline V gene data show CDR1 as LNHDA and CDR2 as SQIVND (reference sequence). The junction had 4 bases not matched to a gene; V was cut back by 3 bases and J by 2 bases. The CDR3 is CASSMRESAYEQYF. The CDR3 DNA reads as TGTGCCAGTAGTATGCGGGAGTCAGCCTACGAGCAGTACTTC.

The CDR3 region is CASSQDRRGNGNTIYF. As DNA, the CDR3 is TGCGCCAGCAGCCAAGATCGGCGGGGGAATGGAAACACCATATATTTT. The V call is TRBV4-3, the J call TRBJ1-3; a weak D match, TRBD1 (5 bases). CDR1 is LGHNA, CDR2 YSLEER, per germline. This CDR3 has 16 residues. Trimming shortened V by 0 bases and J by 3 bases, and 12 bases separated the two germline ends.

This clone appeared once. V gene TRBV7-2 combines with J gene TRBJ2-1, with 14 bases that match TRBD2. Losses at the gene ends were 2 bases for V and 5 bases for J; bases not matched to a gene: 8. Looked up from germline, CDR1 is SGHTA and CDR2 is FQGNSA. This CDR3 has 18 amino acids. The CDR3 DNA is TGTGCCAGCAGCTTAACAGGACTAGCGGGAGGTCCAGACAATGAGCAGTTCTTC. This sequence encodes CASSLTGLAGGPDNEQFF.

This clone has only one observation. This chain links TRBV7-9 with TRBJ2-5, with TRBD2 identical over 9 bases. The germline gives CDR1 SEHNR, CDR2 FQNEAQ (reference sequence). The junction had 8 bases not matched to a gene; V was cut back by 1 base and J by 5 bases. The CDR3 has 16 amino acids. The CDR3 region has the DNA TGTGCCAGCAGCTTAGACTTTAGCGGGAGAGGGGAGACCCAGTACTTC. The encoded protein is CASSLDFSGRGETQYF.

Concerning this clone itself: The same CDR3 also results from other DNA sequences found in this sample. This chain uses TRBV6-4 with TRBJ2-2, with D maybe TRBD2 (5 bases). This CDR3 contains 14 residues. Germline V CDR1 and CDR2: MRHNA, SNTAGT. V lost 6 bases and J lost 6, with 14 bases in between. CDR3 amino acids: CASSPLSGAGELFF. For the CDR3, the DNA is TGTGCCAGCAGCCCGTTAAGCGGCGCCGGGGAGCTGTTTTTT.

The chain recombines TRBV7-6 with TRBJ2-1, with D unresolved. The CDR3 loop spans 13 amino acids. The germline V gene has CDR1 SGHVS and CDR2 FNYEAQ. Trimming took off 5 bases at V and 3 bases at J, with 8 bases between the two ends. DNA of the CDR3: TGTGCCAGCAGCATCTCGGACTACAATGAGCAGTTCTTC. Protein sequence: CASSISDYNEQFF.

The chain recombines TRBV28 with TRBJ1-5; D gene unclear. The CDR3 is made up of 14 amino acids. Trimming removed 7 bases from V and 5 bases from J, with 15 bases in between. Germline V CDR1 and CDR2: MDHEN, SYDVKM. Written as DNA, the CDR3 is TGTGCCAGCAACCTCTCCGGGCCTTATCAGCCCCAGCATTTT. This translates into CASNLSGPYQPQHF.

This clone was counted at least ten times. This sequence joins TRBV30 and TRBJ2-7; possibly TRBD2 for D (5 bases). V lost 2 bases to trimming and J lost 7 bases, with 9 bases between them. Germline values: CDR1 GTSNPN, CDR2 SVGIG (reference sequence). The CDR3 length is 11 residues. In nucleotides, the CDR3 is TGTGCCTGGAGTATAGGCGGGGAGCAGTACTTC. It codes for CAWSIGGEQYF.